The 19 T cell receptor beta chains in this list originate from one sample, sequenced in a study of T cell responses to AZD1222 COVID-19 vaccine. The protocol was immunoSEQ multiplex PCR, while the TCRdb copy is restricted to in-frame clones and leaves out a portion. The sample has some 140,000 clones; around 90% are singletons. The material was peripheral blood, obtained on day 0 of AZD1222 vaccination. These receptors were collected from an adult in good health.

The sample holds one count of this clone. The genes are TRBV30 and TRBJ1-2; D uncertain. The ends were cut back, 1 base at V and 7 bases at J, with 7 bases in the middle. The length of the CDR3 is 11 residues. Germline lookup yields CDR1 GTSNPN and CDR2 SVGIG (reference sequence). CDR3 loop: CAWSEGSGYTF. The DNA for the CDR3 is TGTGCCTGGAGTGAGGGAAGTGGCTACACCTTC.

This clone was counted between two and nine times. The chain couples TRBV6-6 to TRBJ2-1; 11 positions agree with TRBD2. CDR1 is MNHNY and CDR2 is SVGAGI in the germline V gene (reference sequence). V was clipped by 5 bases and J by 9 bases; unmatched bases: 9. This CDR3 has 15 amino acids. The CDR3 region is CASSLTSGRTSEQFF. The CDR3 coding sequence is TGTGCCAGCAGTCTTACTAGCGGGAGAACTAGTGAGCAGTTCTTC.

V is TRBV18 and J is TRBJ1-3; 9 bases align to TRBD1. Per germline, CDR1 KGHSH and CDR2 LQKENI. The length of the CDR3 is 18 residues. The V gene end was trimmed by 2 bases and the J gene end by 4 bases; junction bases not matched to a gene: 12. The CDR3 loop reads CASSPTNRGPISGNTIYF. CDR3 bases: TGTGCCAGCTCACCAACCAACAGGGGGCCGATTTCGGGAAACACCATATATTTT.

Comment on this clone: An end of the junction does not agree with germline; a read error may underlie this. This chain's CDR3 is CASHQGSHEQYF. CDR3 in DNA: TGTGCCAGCCACCAGGGCTCCCACGAGCAGTACTTC. The chain employs TRBV6-5 and TRBJ2-7, with D possibly TRBD1 on 5 matching bases. CDR1 and CDR2 (germline): MNHEY, SVGAGI. The CDR3 is 12 amino acids.

V and J are TRBV13 and TRBJ1-3, with TRBD1 identical over 9 bases. Per germline, CDR1 PRHDT and CDR2 FYEKMQ (reference sequence). CDR3 length: 16 residues. With 5 bases clipped from V and 0 bases from J, the junction kept 5 bases outside the gene matches. The DNA of the CDR3 is TGTGCCAGCAGCCCCGGGACAGGGTCCTCTGGAAACACCATATATTTT. Its protein is CASSPGTGSSGNTIYF.

The chain couples TRBV28 to TRBJ1-5; the match to TRBD1 covers 7 bases. Germline V gene data show CDR1 as MDHEN and CDR2 as SYDVKM. V lost 5 bases to trimming and J lost 7 bases; unmatched junction nucleotides: 20. This CDR3 contains 18 residues. CDR3 in amino acids: CASSGQGGGLRGNQPQHF. CDR3 DNA: TGTGCCAGCAGTGGCCAGGGGGGCGGATTGAGGGGAAACCAGCCCCAGCATTTT.

J is TRBJ2-7 and V is TRBV6-2 or TRBV6-3, with D possibly being TRBD1 or TRBD2 (5 bases each). Trimming removed 4 bases at V and 4 bases at J, with 11 bases between. Germline values: CDR1 MNHEY, CDR2 SVGEGT. The CDR3 spans 13 residues. CDR3: CASSFPWGYEQYF. The CDR3, as DNA: TGTGCCAGCAGTTTCCCATGGGGGTACGAGCAGTACTTC.

This chain connects TRBV5-6 to TRBJ2-7; TRBD2 agrees at 14 bases. Trimming at V came to 5 bases and at J to 0 bases, leaving 7 bases not matched to a gene. CDR3 length equals 17 residues. The V gene's germline CDR1 is SGHDT and CDR2 YYEEEE. Written as DNA, the CDR3 is TGTGCCAGCAGACCCGGGACTAGCGGGAGTGGCTCCTACGAGCAGTACTTC. This translates into CASRPGTSGSGSYEQYF.

V gene TRBV6-5 combines with J gene TRBJ2-7, with TRBD1 matching over 9 bases. The germline V gene has CDR1 MNHEY and CDR2 SVGAGI. J gave up 6 bases and V 5 bases, and 8 bases lay outside the gene matches. This CDR3 is 14 amino acids long. The CDR3 sequence: CASSRPGTGIEQYF. DNA for the CDR3: TGTGCCAGCAGTCGTCCCGGGACAGGGATCGAGCAGTACTTC.

This clone appeared a single time. The genes are TRBV6-5 and TRBJ2-7, with D unresolved. The germline V gene encodes CDR1 MNHEY and CDR2 SVGAGI. V was trimmed by 6 bases and J by 4 bases, leaving 13 bases between them. The CDR3 sequence is 13 residues long. The CDR3 bases are TGTGCCAGCAGCCGCTTCCGATTGTACGAGCAGTACTTC. Translated, it gives CASSRFRLYEQYF.

The chain employs TRBV5-1 and TRBJ1-1; TRBD1 aligns across 8 bases. CDR1 and CDR2 (germline): SGHRS, YFSETQ. The V gene end was trimmed by 0 bases and the J gene end by 3 bases; junction bases not matched to a gene: 4. The CDR3 has 15 amino acids. DNA for the CDR3: TGCGCCAGCAGCTTGGAAGCCAGGGGGCACACTGAAGCTTTCTTT. The encoded protein is CASSLEARGHTEAFF.

The chain combines TRBV7-3 with TRBJ2-5, with D perhaps assigned TRBD1 or TRBD2 (5 bases each). V was pared by 2 bases and J by 1 base, with 14 bases between. The CDR3 has 16 residues. Germline CDR1 and CDR2: SGHTA and FQGTGA. CDR3 loop: CASSLWGRGSQETQYF. The CDR3 coding sequence is TGTGCCAGCAGCTTATGGGGCAGAGGGTCCCAAGAGACCCAGTACTTC.

The chain combines TRBV15 with TRBJ1-5; no clear D gene. The length of the CDR3 is 14 residues. V dropped 5 bases and J dropped 3 bases, with 11 bases sitting between them. From germline, CDR1 is LNHNV and CDR2 YYDKDF (reference sequence). CDR3 protein: CATSGRVLNQPQHF. CDR3 coding DNA: TGTGCCACCAGCGGGAGGGTCCTCAATCAGCCCCAGCATTTT.

This chain uses TRBV5-1 with TRBJ2-2; TRBD2 aligns across 9 bases. Germline CDR1 is SGHRS and CDR2 is YFSETQ. The V gene end was trimmed by 9 bases and the J gene end by 4 bases; junction bases not matched to a gene: 10. The length of the CDR3 is 15 residues. The CDR3 loop is CATSTSGDLTGELFF. The DNA of the CDR3 is TGCGCCACCTCGACTAGCGGAGACCTCACCGGGGAGCTGTTTTTT.

The rearrangement joins TRBV6-5 to TRBJ2-1; 9 bases map to TRBD1. Germline CDR1 MNHEY, CDR2 SVGAGI. The CDR3 has 15 residues. Trimming removed 7 bases from V and 1 base from J; junction bases left unmatched: 5. The CDR3 sequence: CASTPDRGSYNEQFF. Here the CDR3 DNA reads TGTGCCAGCACTCCCGACAGGGGGTCCTACAATGAGCAGTTCTTC.

This sequence joins TRBV7-8 and TRBJ2-7; D uncertain. The V end lost 5 bases, the J end lost 6 bases, and 8 bases lay between the germline ends. The CDR3 contains 11 residues. Germline V gives CDR1 SGHVS, CDR2 FQNEAQ. CDR3 residues: CASSLQREQYF. The CDR3, as DNA: TGTGCCAGCAGCCTACAACGCGAGCAGTACTTC.

This clone turned up a few times. The chain has TRBV15 and TRBJ2-1; unclear D gene. CDR1 and CDR2 (germline): LNHNV, YYDKDF (reference sequence). The CDR3 runs 15 residues. Between the trimmed V and J ends, which lost 3 bases and 2 bases, there was a span of 11 bases. The CDR3 coding sequence is TGTGCCACCAGCAGTGGTGTAGAGGCCTACAATGAGCAGTTCTTC. Its translation: CATSSGVEAYNEQFF.

The gene calls are TRBV10-3 and TRBJ2-7, with a tentative D call TRBD2 (6 bases). Germline CDR1 is ENHRY and CDR2 is SYGVKD. This CDR3 is built from 14 residues. The V end was cut by 3 bases, the J end by 5 bases, with 14 bases between. The CDR3 is CAISDPGEGDEQYF. The CDR3 DNA reads TGTGCCATCAGTGATCCGGGGGAAGGCGACGAGCAGTACTTC.

V usage is TRBV25-1 and J usage is TRBJ1-2; D uncertain. Germline values: CDR1 MGHDK, CDR2 SYGVNS. CDR3 size: 15 residues. With 6 bases removed from V and 3 bases from J, the gap between germline ends came to 17 bases. CDR3 DNA: TGTGCCAGCAGCGCCCCTCCGATCAGCTACTATGGCTACACCTTC. This codes for CASSAPPISYYGYTF.